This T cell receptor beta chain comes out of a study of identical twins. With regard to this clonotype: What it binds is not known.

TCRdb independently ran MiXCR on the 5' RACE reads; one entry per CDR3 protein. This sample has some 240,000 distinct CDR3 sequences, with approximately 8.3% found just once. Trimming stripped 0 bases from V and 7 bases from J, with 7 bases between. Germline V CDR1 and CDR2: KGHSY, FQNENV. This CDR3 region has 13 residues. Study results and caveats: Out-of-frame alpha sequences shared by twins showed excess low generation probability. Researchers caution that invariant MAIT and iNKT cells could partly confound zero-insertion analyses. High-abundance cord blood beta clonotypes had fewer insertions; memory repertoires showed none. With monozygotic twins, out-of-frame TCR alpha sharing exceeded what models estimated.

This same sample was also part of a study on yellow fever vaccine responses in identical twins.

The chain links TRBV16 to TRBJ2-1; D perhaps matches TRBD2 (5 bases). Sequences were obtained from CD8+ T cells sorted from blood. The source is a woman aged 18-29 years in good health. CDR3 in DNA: TGTGCCAGCAGCCAATCTCGAGGGAATGAGCAGTTCTTC. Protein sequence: CASSQSRGNEQFF.